These T cell receptor beta chains were read from a single sample in a study of blood T cell repertoires in COVID-19. TCRdb's copy holds only in-frame clones and misses some; the assay was immunoSEQ multiplex PCR. The sample holds 430,000 or so clones; nearly 90% are singletons and the top ten take 1.4%. The sample comprised PBMCs or T cells enriched from blood (not recorded which). These receptor sequences come from a young woman who had been exposed to COVID-19. Both conserved end residues are part of each CDR3. D genes are given only for firm matches. Clone size is shown for a subset of rows, as once, few, many or a class of expanded clone.

>-|TRBV7-2|TRBD2|TRBJ2-3|16
CASSLDSGGVRDTQYF
TGTGCCAGCAGCTTAGATAGCGGGGGGGTGCGAGATACGCAGTATTTT
>-|TRBV7-9|-|TRBJ2-1|12
CASQGQVYEQFF
TGTGCCAGCCAAGGACAAGTCTATGAGCAGTTCTTC
>-|TRBV4-2|-|TRBJ1-2|13
CASSQDPRYGYTF
TGTGCCAGCAGCCAAGATCCGAGATATGGCTACACCTTC
>-|TRBV4-2|-|TRBJ1-1|15
CASRFLGGLNTEAFF
TGTGCCAGCAGGTTCCTGGGAGGGTTGAACACTGAAGCTTTCTTT
>-|TRBV19|-|TRBJ1-5|14
CASSGGQLLGAQHF
TGTGCCAGTAGTGGCGGGCAGCTCCTGGGAGCCCAGCATTTT
>-|TRBV6-6|TRBD1|TRBJ1-1|16
CASSYSTYRGNTEAFF
TGTGCCAGCAGTTACTCGACATACAGGGGGAACACTGAAGCTTTCTTT
>-|TRBV12-3/TRBV12-4|TRBD1|TRBJ2-1|13
CASSQTYRGEQFF
TGTGCCAGCAGCCAGACTTACAGGGGTGAGCAGTTCTTC
>-|TRBV6-1|-|TRBJ1-5|16
CASSENIGTSNQPQHF
TGTGCCAGCAGTGAAAATATTGGGACAAGCAATCAGCCCCAGCATTTT
>-|TRBV5-4|-|TRBJ2-3|16
CASSAGLGTGPDTQYF
TGTGCCAGCAGCGCTGGCCTTGGAACAGGGCCAGATACGCAGTATTTT
>-|TRBV3-1/TRBV3-2|-|TRBJ2-2|13
CASKAANTGELFF
TGTGCCAGCAAGGCGGCGAACACCGGGGAGCTGTTTTTT
>few|TRBV7-3|-|TRBJ2-3|14
CASSLVASTDTQYF
TGTGCCAGCAGCTTAGTGGCCAGCACAGATACGCAGTATTTT
>-|TRBV11-2|TRBD2|TRBJ2-3|17
CASSSFLAGRSADTQYF
TGTGCCAGCAGCTCCTTCCTAGCGGGACGGTCGGCAGATACGCAGTATTTT
>-|TRBV9|TRBD1|TRBJ2-7|14
CASSGQGPSYEQYF
TGTGCCAGCAGCGGACAGGGGCCCTCCTACGAGCAGTACTTC
>once|TRBV29-1|-|TRBJ2-7|15
CSTLRGQGGSYEQYF
TGCAGCACTCTAAGGGGGCAGGGGGGCTCCTACGAGCAGTACTTC
>-|TRBV7-2|TRBD1|TRBJ1-6|16
CASSLGTGTDNSPLHF
TGTGCCAGCAGCTTGGGGACAGGGACGGATAATTCACCCCTCCACTTT
>-|TRBV27|TRBD1|TRBJ2-5|17
CASSPRLGQGLQETQYF
TGTGCCAGCAGTCCTCGGCTCGGACAGGGCTTACAAGAGACCCAGTACTTC
>-|TRBV11-2|-|TRBJ2-5|13
CASSFRQGETQYF
TGTGCCAGCAGCTTCAGACAAGGAGAGACCCAGTACTTC
>-|TRBV6-2/TRBV6-3|TRBD1|TRBJ1-2|17
CASSYSGRTGGFYGYTF
TGTGCCAGCAGTTACTCGGGACGGACAGGGGGCTTCTATGGCTACACCTTC
>few|TRBV7-3|-|TRBJ2-7|14
CASSPGGLSYEQYF
TGTGCCAGCAGCCCTGGCGGGCTATCCTACGAGCAGTACTTC
>few|TRBV7-9|TRBD1|TRBJ1-5|13
CASQGQGDQPQHF
TGTGCCAGCCAGGGACAGGGGGATCAGCCCCAGCATTTT
>-|TRBV4-1|TRBD2|TRBJ2-5|16
CASSQSGGGARETQYF
TGCGCCAGCAGCCAGTCTGGCGGGGGGGCCAGGGAGACCCAGTACTTC
>-|TRBV6-5|TRBD1|TRBJ1-4|15
CASSYSEDRGGKLFF
TGTGCCAGCAGTTACTCCGAAGACAGGGGCGGAAAACTGTTTTTT
>-|TRBV25-1|TRBD1|TRBJ1-2|15
CASSKGQGVAYGYTF
TGTGCCAGCAGTAAGGGACAGGGGGTAGCCTATGGCTACACCTTC
>-|TRBV9|TRBD2|TRBJ2-4|19
CASSPGTSGDVGGKNIQYF
TGTGCCAGCAGTCCAGGGACTAGCGGGGACGTGGGGGGCAAAAACATTCAGTACTTC
>-|TRBV28|-|TRBJ1-6|16
CASTLGLANGNSPLHF
TGTGCCAGCACCCTAGGCCTCGCAAATGGTAATTCACCCCTCCACTTT
>-|TRBV27|-|TRBJ1-5|15
CASSVPGSSNQPQHF
TGTGCCAGCAGTGTCCCAGGGTCCAGCAATCAGCCCCAGCATTTT
>-|TRBV27|-|TRBJ2-7|15
CASSLWGRAVYEQYF
TGTGCCAGCAGTTTATGGGGCAGGGCGGTCTACGAGCAGTACTTC
>-|TRBV6-6|TRBD1|TRBJ2-7|15
CASRNRQGIIYEQYF
TGTGCCAGCAGGAATCGACAGGGCATAATCTACGAGCAGTACTTC
>-|TRBV27|TRBD2|TRBJ2-1|14
CASISAGGRGEQFF
TGTGCCAGCATTAGCGCGGGAGGGAGGGGTGAGCAGTTCTTC
>-|TRBV5-1|TRBD2|TRBJ2-1|15
CASSLEGLRSNEQFF
TGCGCCAGCAGCTTGGAGGGACTACGGTCCAATGAGCAGTTCTTC
>-|TRBV11-2|TRBD1|TRBJ2-7|15
CASSSRGDRGREQYF
TGTGCCAGCAGCTCCCGGGGGGACAGGGGGCGTGAGCAGTACTTC
>once|TRBV29-1|TRBD2|TRBJ2-3|15
CSVGLAGGPKDTQYF
TGCAGCGTTGGACTAGCGGGGGGACCAAAAGATACGCAGTATTTT
>-|TRBV19|TRBD1|TRBJ1-4|14
CASSLGTGFEKLFF
TGTGCCAGTAGCCTGGGGACAGGGTTTGAAAAACTGTTTTTT
>-|TRBV28|TRBD2|TRBJ2-2|15
CASSLGGTNTGELFF
TGTGCCAGCAGTTTGGGAGGGACGAACACCGGGGAGCTGTTTTTT
>-|TRBV18|-|TRBJ2-7|15
CASSPIDRNSGEQYF
TGTGCCAGCTCACCAATAGACAGGAACTCAGGGGAGCAGTACTTC
>-|TRBV7-9|-|TRBJ2-3|15
CASSNLWQANITQYF
TGTGCCAGCAGCAATCTCTGGCAGGCTAACATCACGCAGTATTTT
>-|TRBV7-6|TRBD2|TRBJ2-3|18
CASSLVNSGRRGEDTQYF
TGTGCCAGCAGCTTAGTGAATAGCGGGCGACGGGGTGAAGATACGCAGTATTTT
>-|TRBV7-9|TRBD1|TRBJ2-2|16
CASSLAGQGATGELFF
TGTGCCAGCAGCTTAGCCGGACAGGGGGCCACCGGGGAGCTGTTTTTT
>once|TRBV20-1|-|TRBJ2-3|14
CSANDRGKGDTQYF
TGCAGTGCTAATGACAGAGGGAAAGGAGATACGCAGTATTTT
>-|TRBV6-1|-|TRBJ2-7|14
CASSERGVTYEQYF
TGTGCCAGCAGTGAACGTGGAGTCACCTACGAGCAGTACTTC
>-|TRBV19|-|TRBJ2-3|14
CASASQGSTDTQYF
TGTGCCAGCGCGTCGCAGGGGAGCACAGATACGCAGTATTTT
>-|TRBV9|TRBD2|TRBJ2-1|16
CASSVLAGGYGNEQFF
TGTGCCAGCAGCGTACTGGCGGGAGGGTATGGTAATGAGCAGTTCTTC
>-|TRBV7-6|-|TRBJ1-2|16
CASSLRGQTAKDGYTF
TGTGCCAGCAGCTTACGAGGACAGACGGCCAAGGATGGCTACACCTTC
>-|TRBV3-1/TRBV3-2|TRBD2|TRBJ2-3|16
CASSRPAGGSTDTQYF
TGTGCCAGCAGCCGCCCAGCGGGAGGAAGCACAGATACGCAGTATTTT
>once|TRBV12-3/TRBV12-4|-|TRBJ1-1|12
CASTPGGPEAFF
TGTGCCAGCACCCCCGGAGGTCCTGAAGCTTTCTTT
>once|TRBV7-2|-|TRBJ1-3|16
CASSLTHGVGGNTIYF
TGTGCCAGCAGCCTGACCCACGGGGTAGGCGGAAACACCATATATTTT
>-|TRBV5-5|TRBD2|TRBJ2-1|16
CASSPGTSGRLNEQFF
TGTGCCAGCAGCCCCGGGACTAGCGGGAGGCTGAATGAGCAGTTCTTC
>-|TRBV27|-|TRBJ2-7|19
CASSSVGTGRIGQWYEQYF
TGTGCCAGCAGTTCGGTAGGTACCGGCAGGATAGGACAGTGGTACGAGCAGTACTTC